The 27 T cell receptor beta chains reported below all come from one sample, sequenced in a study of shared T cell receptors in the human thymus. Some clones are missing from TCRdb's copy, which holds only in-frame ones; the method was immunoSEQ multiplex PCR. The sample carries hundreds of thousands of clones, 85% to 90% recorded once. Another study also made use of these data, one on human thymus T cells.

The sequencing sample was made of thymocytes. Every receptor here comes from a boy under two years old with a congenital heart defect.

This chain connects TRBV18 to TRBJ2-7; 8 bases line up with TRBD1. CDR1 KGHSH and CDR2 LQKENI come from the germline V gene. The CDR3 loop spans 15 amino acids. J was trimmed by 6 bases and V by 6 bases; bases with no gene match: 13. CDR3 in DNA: TGTGCCAGCTCCTCCCTGAGGCAGGGGGCCAGCGAGCAGTACTTC. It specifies CASSSLRQGASEQYF. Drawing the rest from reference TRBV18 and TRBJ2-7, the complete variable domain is NAGVMQNPRHLVRRRGQEARLRCSPMKGHSHVYWYRQLPEEGLKFMVYLQKENIIDESGMPKERFSAEFPKEGPSILRIQQVVRGDSAAYFCASSSLRQGASEQYFGPGTRLTVT.

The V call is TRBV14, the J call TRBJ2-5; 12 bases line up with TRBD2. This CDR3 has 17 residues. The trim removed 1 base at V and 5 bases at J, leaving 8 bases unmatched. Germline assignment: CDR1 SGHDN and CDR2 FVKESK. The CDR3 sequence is CASSQVPSGRAEETQYF. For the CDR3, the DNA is TGTGCCAGCAGCCAAGTCCCTAGCGGGAGGGCAGAGGAGACCCAGTACTTC.

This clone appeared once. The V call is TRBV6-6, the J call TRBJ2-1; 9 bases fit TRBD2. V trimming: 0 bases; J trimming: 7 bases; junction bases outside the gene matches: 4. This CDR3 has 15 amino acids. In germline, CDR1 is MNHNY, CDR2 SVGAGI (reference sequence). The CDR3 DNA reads TGTGCCAGCAGTTACTCAGCGGGAGGCCTAAATGAGCAGTTCTTC. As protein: CASSYSAGGLNEQFF.

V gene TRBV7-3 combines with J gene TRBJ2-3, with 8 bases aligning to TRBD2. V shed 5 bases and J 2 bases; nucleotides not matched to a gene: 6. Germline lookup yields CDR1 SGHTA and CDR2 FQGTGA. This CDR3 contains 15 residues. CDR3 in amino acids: CASSRVAGITDTQYF. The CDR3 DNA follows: TGTGCCAGCAGCCGGGTAGCGGGGATCACAGATACGCAGTATTTT.

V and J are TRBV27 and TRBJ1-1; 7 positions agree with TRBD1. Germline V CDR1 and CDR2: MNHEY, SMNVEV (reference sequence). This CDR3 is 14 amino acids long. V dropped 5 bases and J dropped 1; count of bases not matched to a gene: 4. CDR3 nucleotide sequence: TGTGCCAGCAGTAACCGACAGGGGAACACTGAAGCTTTCTTT. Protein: CASSNRQGNTEAFF.

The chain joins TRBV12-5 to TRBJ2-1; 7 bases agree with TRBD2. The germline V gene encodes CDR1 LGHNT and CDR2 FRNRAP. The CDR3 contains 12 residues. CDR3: CARGGGTNEQFF. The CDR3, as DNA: TGTGCCCGCGGGGGAGGTACGAATGAGCAGTTCTTC.

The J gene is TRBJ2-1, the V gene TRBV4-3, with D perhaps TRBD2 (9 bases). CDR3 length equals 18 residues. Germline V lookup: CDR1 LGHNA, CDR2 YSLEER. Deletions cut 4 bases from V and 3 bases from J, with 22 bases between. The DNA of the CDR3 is TGCGCCAGCAGCCCGGACAGGGCCCTAGCGGGGTTCTACAATGAGCAGTTCTTC. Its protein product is CASSPDRALAGFYNEQFF.

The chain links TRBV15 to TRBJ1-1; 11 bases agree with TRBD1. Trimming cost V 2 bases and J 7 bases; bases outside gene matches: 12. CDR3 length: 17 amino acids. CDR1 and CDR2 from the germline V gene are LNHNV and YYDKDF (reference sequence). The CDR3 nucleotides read TGTGCCACCAGCAGATCAGCACGGACAGGGGGCGCGGGTGAAGCTTTCTTT. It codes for CATSRSARTGGAGEAFF.

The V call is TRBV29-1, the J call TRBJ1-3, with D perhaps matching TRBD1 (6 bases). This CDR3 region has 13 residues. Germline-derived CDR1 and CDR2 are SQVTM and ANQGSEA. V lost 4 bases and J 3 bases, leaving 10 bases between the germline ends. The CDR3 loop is CSVGGRGGNTIYF. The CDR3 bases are TGCAGCGTTGGGGGGCGAGGTGGAAACACCATATATTTT.

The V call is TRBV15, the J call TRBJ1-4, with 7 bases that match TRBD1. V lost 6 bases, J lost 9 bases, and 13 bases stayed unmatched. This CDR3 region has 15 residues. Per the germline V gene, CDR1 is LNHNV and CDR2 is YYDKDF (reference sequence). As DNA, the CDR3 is TGTGCCACCAGTCGTAACAGGGGCGGGATGAAAAAACTGTTTTTT. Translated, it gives CATSRNRGGMKKLFF.

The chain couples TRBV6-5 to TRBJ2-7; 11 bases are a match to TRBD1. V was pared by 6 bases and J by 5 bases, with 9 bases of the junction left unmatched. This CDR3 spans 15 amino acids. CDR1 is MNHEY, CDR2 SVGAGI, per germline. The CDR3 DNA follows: TGTGCCAGCAGAGTACCCGGGACAGGGGGGAACGAGCAGTACTTC. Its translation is CASRVPGTGGNEQYF.

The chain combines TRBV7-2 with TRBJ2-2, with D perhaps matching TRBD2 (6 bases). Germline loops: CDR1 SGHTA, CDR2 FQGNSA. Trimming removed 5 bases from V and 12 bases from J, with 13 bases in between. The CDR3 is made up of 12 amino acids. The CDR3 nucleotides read TGTGCCAGCAGCGAAGGCGGGGTGAAGCTGTTTTTT. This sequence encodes CASSEGGVKLFF.

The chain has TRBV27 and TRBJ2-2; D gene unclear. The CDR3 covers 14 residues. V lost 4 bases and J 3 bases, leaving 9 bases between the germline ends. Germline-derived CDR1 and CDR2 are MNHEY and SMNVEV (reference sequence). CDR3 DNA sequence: TGTGCCAGCAGTTATGAGCAGGACACCGGGGAGCTGTTTTTT. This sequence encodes CASSYEQDTGELFF.

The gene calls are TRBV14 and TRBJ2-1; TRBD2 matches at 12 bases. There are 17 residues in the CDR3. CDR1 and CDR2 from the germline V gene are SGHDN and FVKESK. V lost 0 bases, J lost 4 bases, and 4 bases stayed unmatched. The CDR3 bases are TGTGCCAGCAGCCAAGAAGAGACTAGCGGGAGTTACAATGAGCAGTTCTTC. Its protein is CASSQEETSGSYNEQFF.

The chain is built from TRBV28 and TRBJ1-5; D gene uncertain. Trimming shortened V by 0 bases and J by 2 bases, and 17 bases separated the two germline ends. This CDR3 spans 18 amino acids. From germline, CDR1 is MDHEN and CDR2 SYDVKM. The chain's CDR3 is CASSLWTTEESGNQPQHF. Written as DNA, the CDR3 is TGTGCCAGCAGTTTATGGACTACAGAGGAAAGCGGCAATCAGCCCCAGCATTTT.

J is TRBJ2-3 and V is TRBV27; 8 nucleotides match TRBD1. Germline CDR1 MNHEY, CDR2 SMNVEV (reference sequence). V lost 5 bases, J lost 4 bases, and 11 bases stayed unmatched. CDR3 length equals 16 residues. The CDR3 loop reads CASSQRTGRNADTQYF. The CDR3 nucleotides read TGTGCCAGCAGTCAGAGGACAGGGAGGAATGCAGATACGCAGTATTTT.

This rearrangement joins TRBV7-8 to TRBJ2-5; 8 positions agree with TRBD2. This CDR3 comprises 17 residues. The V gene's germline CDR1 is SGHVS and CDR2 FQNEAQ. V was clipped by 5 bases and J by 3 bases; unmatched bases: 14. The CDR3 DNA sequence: TGTGCCAGCAGCCGATCCCGAGCGGGAGAGTCCAAAGAGACCCAGTACTTC. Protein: CASSRSRAGESKETQYF.

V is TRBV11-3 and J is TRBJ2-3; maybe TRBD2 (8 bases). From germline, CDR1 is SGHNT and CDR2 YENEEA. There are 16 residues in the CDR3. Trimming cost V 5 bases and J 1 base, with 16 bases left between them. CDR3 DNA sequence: TGTGCCAGCAGCGGACCGGGGGGGACAGGCACAGATACGCAGTATTTT. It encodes CASSGPGGTGTDTQYF.

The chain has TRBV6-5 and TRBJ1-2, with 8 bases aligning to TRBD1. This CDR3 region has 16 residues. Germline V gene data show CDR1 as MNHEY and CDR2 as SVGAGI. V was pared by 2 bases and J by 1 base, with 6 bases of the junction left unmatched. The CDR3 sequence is CASSYIRDRNNYGYTF. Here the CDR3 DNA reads TGTGCCAGCAGTTACATCCGGGACAGGAATAACTATGGCTACACCTTC.

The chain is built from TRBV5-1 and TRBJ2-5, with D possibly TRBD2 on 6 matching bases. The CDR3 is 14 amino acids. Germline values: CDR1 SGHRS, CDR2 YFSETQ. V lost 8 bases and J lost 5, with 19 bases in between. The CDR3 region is CASARQGGGETQYF. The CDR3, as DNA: TGCGCCAGTGCCCGTCAGGGAGGTGGGGAGACCCAGTACTTC.

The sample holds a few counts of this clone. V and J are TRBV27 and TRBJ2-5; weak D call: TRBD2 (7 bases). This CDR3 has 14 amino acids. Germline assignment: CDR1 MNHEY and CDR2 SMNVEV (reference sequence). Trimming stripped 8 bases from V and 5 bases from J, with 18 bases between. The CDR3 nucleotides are TGTGCCAGCGCGAGGGGGGGAGTAAAGGAGACCCAGTACTTC. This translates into CASARGGVKETQYF.

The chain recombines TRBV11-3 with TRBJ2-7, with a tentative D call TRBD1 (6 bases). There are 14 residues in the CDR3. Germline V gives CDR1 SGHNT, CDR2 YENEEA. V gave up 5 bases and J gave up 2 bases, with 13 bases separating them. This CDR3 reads CASSRPDSPYEQYF. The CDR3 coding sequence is TGTGCCAGCAGCCGTCCGGACAGCCCCTACGAGCAGTACTTC. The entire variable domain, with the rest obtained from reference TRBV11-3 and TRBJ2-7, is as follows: EAGVVQSPRYKIIEKKQPVAFWCNPISGHNTLYWYLQNLGQGPELLIRYENEEAVDDSQLPKDRFSAERLKGVDSTLKIQPAELGDSAVYLCASSRPDSPYEQYFGPGTRLTVT.

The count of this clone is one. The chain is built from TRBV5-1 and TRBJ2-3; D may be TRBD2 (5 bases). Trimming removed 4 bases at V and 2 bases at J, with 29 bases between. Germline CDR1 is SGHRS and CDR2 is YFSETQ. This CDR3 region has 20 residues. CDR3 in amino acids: CASSAEGLYTPKISTDTQYF. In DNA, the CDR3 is TGCGCCAGCAGCGCAGAGGGTTTATACACTCCAAAAATTTCCACAGATACGCAGTATTTT.

CDR3 nucleotide sequence: TGTGCCAGCAGCTTAGATCCCCACACCTCCTACGAGCAGTACTTC. Protein: CASSLDPHTSYEQYF. The genes are TRBV11-3 and TRBJ2-7; D gene ambiguous. Germline lookup yields CDR1 SGHNT and CDR2 YENEEA. V dropped 0 bases and J dropped 0 bases, with 9 bases sitting between them. The CDR3 extends over 15 amino acids.

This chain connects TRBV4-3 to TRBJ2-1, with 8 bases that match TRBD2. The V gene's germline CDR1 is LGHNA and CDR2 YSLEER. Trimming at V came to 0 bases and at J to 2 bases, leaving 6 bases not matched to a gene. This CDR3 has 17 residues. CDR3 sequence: CASSQDHERGPYNEQFF. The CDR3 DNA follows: TGCGCCAGCAGCCAAGATCATGAGCGGGGGCCCTACAATGAGCAGTTCTTC.

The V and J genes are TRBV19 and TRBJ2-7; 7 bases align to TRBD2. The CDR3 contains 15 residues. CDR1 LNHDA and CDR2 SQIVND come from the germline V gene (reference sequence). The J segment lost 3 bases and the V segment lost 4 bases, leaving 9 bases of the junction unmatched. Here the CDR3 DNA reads TGTGCCAGTAGTAGTTTTTTGGGGAGGGGCTACGAGCAGTACTTC. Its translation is CASSSFLGRGYEQYF.

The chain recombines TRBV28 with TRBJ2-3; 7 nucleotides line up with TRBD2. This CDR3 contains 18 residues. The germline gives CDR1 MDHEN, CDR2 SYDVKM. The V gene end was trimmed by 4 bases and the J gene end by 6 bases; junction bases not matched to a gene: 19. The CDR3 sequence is CASSSPNLTAGGGDTQYF. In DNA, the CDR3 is TGTGCCAGCAGTTCCCCCAATTTGACAGCCGGGGGAGGGGATACGCAGTATTTT.